These 25 T cell receptor beta chains were sequenced from one sample in a study of T cells in Graves' hyperthyroidism and ophthalmopathy. Researchers amplified the TCR beta CDR3 regions from RNA transcripts. First-round RT-PCR of the TCR CDR3 relied on the HTBI primer set. TCRdb fed the multiplex PCR reads into MiXCR, producing one record per CDR3 protein. This sample has 400,000 to 550,000 distinct CDR3 sequences, with approximately 15% found just once. The material sequenced was blood. The source is a woman under 30 with Graves' hyperthyroidism.

The genes are TRBV18 and TRBJ2-4; 8 nucleotides match TRBD2. The germline CDR1 and CDR2 sequences are KGHSH and LQKENI. Germline trimming cut 2 bases from V and 8 bases from J; bases unmatched to any gene: 11. This CDR3 has 16 amino acids. In DNA form, the CDR3 reads TGTGCCAGCTCACCAAACCCAGCGGGAGACGGTGACATTCAGTACTTC. This sequence encodes CASSPNPAGDGDIQYF. Full variable domain (rest looked up from reference TRBV18 and TRBJ2-4): NAGVMQNPRHLVRRRGQEARLRCSPMKGHSHVYWYRQLPEEGLKFMVYLQKENIIDESGMPKERFSAEFPKEGPSILRIQQVVRGDSAAYFCASSPNPAGDGDIQYFGAGTRLSVL.

This clonotype showed up many times. The chain couples TRBV9 to TRBJ2-1; D assignment may be TRBD1 or TRBD2 (5 bases each). The ends were cut back, 6 bases at V and 2 bases at J, with 9 bases in the middle. The CDR3 runs to 13 residues. Germline-derived CDR1 and CDR2 are SGDLS and YYNGEE. Written as DNA, the CDR3 is TGTGCCAGCAAAGGGACCACCTACAATGAGCAGTTCTTC. It is translated as CASKGTTYNEQFF.

About this clonotype itself: Possible read error: a much larger clone is one base away. The chain employs TRBV30 and TRBJ2-2; the D is unclear. The CDR3 loop spans 15 amino acids. V was clipped by 0 bases and J by 1 base, with 9 bases between them. The V gene's germline CDR1 is GTSNPN and CDR2 SVGIG (reference sequence). For the CDR3, the DNA is TGTGCCTGGAGTGTAGGCCCCGTGAACACCGGGGAGCTGTTTTTT. It encodes CAWSVGPVNTGELFF.

This chain uses TRBV12-3 or TRBV12-4 with TRBJ1-1; 10 bases agree with TRBD1. The CDR3 length is 16 residues. V lost 3 bases to trimming and J lost 3 bases; unmatched junction nucleotides: 7. The CDR3 loop reads CASSFRTGGKDTEAFF. In DNA, the CDR3 is TGTGCCAGCAGTTTTCGGACAGGGGGTAAGGACACTGAAGCTTTCTTT.

In DNA, the CDR3 is TGTGCCAGCAGCCAAGAACTCCTTCACACAGATACGCAGTATTTT. It specifies CASSQELLHTDTQYF. The chain has TRBV7-3 and TRBJ2-3; D is uncertain. The CDR3 extends over 15 amino acids. Germline loops: CDR1 SGHTA, CDR2 FQGTGA. Trimming took 5 bases from V and 2 from J, leaving 14 bases between them.

The table lists this clonotype with many counts. V gene TRBV30 combines with J gene TRBJ2-7; no definite D call. The CDR3 is made up of 14 amino acids. Germline-derived CDR1 and CDR2 are GTSNPN and SVGIG (reference sequence). V gave up 5 bases and J gave up 2 bases, with 16 bases separating them. In DNA, the CDR3 is TGTGCCTGGTCGGCTCTACCCTTTACCTACGAGCAGTACGTC. This codes for CAWSALPFTYEQYV.

About this clonotype itself: At one of its ends the junction is not consistent with the germline gene, which may arise from a read error. V gene TRBV12-3 or TRBV12-4 combines with J gene TRBJ2-3, with TRBD2 matching 12 bases. This CDR3 comprises 17 residues. As DNA, the CDR3 is TGTGCCACCAGTGCGGGACTAGCGGGTCCCAGCACAGATACGCAGTATTTT. Its translation: CATSAGLAGPSTDTQYF.

The table lists this clonotype with many counts. This chain uses TRBV9 with TRBJ1-1, with D unresolved. This CDR3 spans 13 amino acids. Germline lookup yields CDR1 SGDLS and CDR2 YYNGEE. V lost 0 bases and J 11 bases, leaving 14 bases between the germline ends. DNA for the CDR3: TGTGCCAGCAGCGTAGTCGCCTCTACTAGTGCTTTCTTT. Amino acids: CASSVVASTSAFF. Looking up the rest from reference TRBV9 and TRBJ1-1 gives the full variable domain: DSGVTQTPKHLITATGQRVTLRCSPRSGDLSVYWYQQSLDQGLQFLIQYYNGEERAKGNILERFSAQQFPDLHSELNLSSLELGDSALYFCASSVVASTSAFFGQGTRLTVV.

This clonotype was seen at least ten times. This chain links TRBV7-9 with TRBJ2-1; D perhaps matches TRBD2 (6 bases). The CDR3 is made up of 12 amino acids. Trimming shortened V by 11 bases and J by 6 bases, and 14 bases separated the two germline ends. Germline V gives CDR1 SEHNR, CDR2 FQNEAQ (reference sequence). The CDR3 protein is CAGGRKGNEQFF. In DNA, the CDR3 is TGTGCCGGGGGGAGGAAAGGCAATGAGCAGTTCTTC. Full variable domain (missing parts from reference TRBV7-9 and TRBJ2-1): DTGVSQNPRHKITKRGQNVTFRCDPISEHNRLYWYRQTLGQGPEFLTYFQNEAQLEKSRLLSDRFSAERPKGSFSTLEIQRTEQGDSAMYLCAGGRKGNEQFFGPGTRLTVL.

This clonotype was detected a few times. The V and J genes are TRBV14 and TRBJ1-1; 8 bases fit TRBD1. Germline CDR1 SGHDN, CDR2 FVKESK. With 3 bases clipped from V and 3 bases from J, the junction kept 6 bases outside the gene matches. The CDR3 spans 15 residues. CDR3 sequence: CASSQGQVVDTEAFF. CDR3 nucleotides: TGTGCCAGCAGCCAGGGACAGGTGGTGGACACTGAAGCTTTCTTT.

This clonotype appeared a few times. V is TRBV7-9 and J is TRBJ2-5; perhaps TRBD1 as D (5 bases). V lost 4 bases and J 1 base, leaving 10 bases between the germline ends. The CDR3 is 14 amino acids. The germline V gene has CDR1 SEHNR and CDR2 FQNEAQ (reference sequence). The CDR3 here is CASSWVGLQETQYF. The DNA for the CDR3 is TGTGCCAGCAGCTGGGTGGGGCTCCAAGAGACCCAGTACTTC.

The table lists this clonotype with many counts. The rearrangement links TRBV30 to TRBJ1-2; 7 nucleotides agree with TRBD1. The CDR3 consists of 13 residues. Germline values: CDR1 GTSNPN, CDR2 SVGIG (reference sequence). The V and J ends lost 3 bases and 8 bases, in that order; junction bases with no gene match: 9. In DNA, the CDR3 is TGTGCCTGGAGCGCCCAGACAGGGCGAGGCTACACCTTC. This codes for CAWSAQTGRGYTF.

At least ten counts were recorded for this clonotype. The V gene is TRBV6-1, the J gene TRBJ2-3; D tentatively fits TRBD1 or TRBD2 (6 bases each). Germline loops: CDR1 MNHNS, CDR2 SASEGT. V was shortened by 7 bases and J by 4 bases, with 18 bases between the two germline ends. The CDR3 loop spans 15 amino acids. CDR3 loop: CASTHTGAGADTQYF. CDR3 nucleotide sequence: TGTGCCAGCACCCACACGGGGGCTGGGGCAGATACGCAGTATTTT.

V usage is TRBV6-2 or TRBV6-3 and J usage is TRBJ2-3, with 11 bases fitting TRBD2. J was trimmed by 2 bases and V by 2 bases; bases with no gene match: 12. There are 19 residues in the CDR3. The germline gives CDR1 MNHEY, CDR2 SVGEGT. CDR3 in DNA: TGTGCCAGCAGTTACGTACTAGCGGGAGACCGCCCCTCCACAGATACGCAGTATTTT. This translates into CASSYVLAGDRPSTDTQYF.

This clonotype occurred many times. The chain combines TRBV11-3 with TRBJ2-5, with D perhaps matching TRBD1 (6 bases). Germline-derived CDR1 and CDR2 are SGHNT and YENEEA. The V end lost 5 bases, the J end lost 5 bases, and 18 bases lay between the germline ends. The CDR3 loop spans 15 amino acids. CDR3 amino acids: CASSRVGQSWETQYF. The CDR3 bases are TGTGCCAGCAGCCGAGTCGGACAGAGCTGGGAGACCCAGTACTTC.

In its sample, this clonotype was seen a few times. V and J are TRBV6-5 and TRBJ1-2; D uncertain. V was trimmed by 2 bases and J by 5 bases, leaving 15 bases between them. The CDR3 sequence is 15 residues long. Germline V gene data show CDR1 as MNHEY and CDR2 as SVGAGI. Here the CDR3 DNA reads TGTGCCAGCAGTTACGGTTCGGACGGAAGTTATGGCTACACCTTC. Encoded protein: CASSYGSDGSYGYTF.

The sample holds many counts of this clonotype. The chain joins TRBV13 to TRBJ1-1, with a possible D match to TRBD1 (5 bases). The CDR3 length is 15 residues. The V end lost 5 bases, the J end lost 0 bases, and 13 bases lay between the germline ends. Germline-derived CDR1 and CDR2 are PRHDT and FYEKMQ (reference sequence). The chain's CDR3 is CASSPAGHMNTEAFF. CDR3 nucleotide sequence: TGTGCCAGCAGCCCCGCCGGACACATGAACACTGAAGCTTTCTTT.

V usage is TRBV18 and J usage is TRBJ2-7, with D perhaps assigned TRBD1 or TRBD2 (5 bases each). V lost 8 bases and J lost 3, with 14 bases in between. Germline V CDR1 and CDR2: KGHSH, LQKENI. The CDR3 sequence is 13 residues long. CDR3 amino acids: CASAQGDRYEQYF. CDR3 sequence (DNA): TGTGCCAGCGCCCAGGGAGACCGCTACGAGCAGTACTTC.

As to this clonotype: The junction does not match germline at one end; this may be a read error. The chain recombines TRBV30 with TRBJ1-1, with D possibly matching TRBD1 (5 bases). There are 12 residues in the CDR3. CDR1 GTSNPN and CDR2 SVGIG come from the germline V gene (reference sequence). The chain's CDR3 is CAWSEGNTETFF. CDR3 coding DNA: TGTGCCTGGAGTGAGGGGAACACTGAAACTTTCTTT.

This clonotype has a count of ten or more. CDR3 sequence (DNA): TGTGCCAGCAGCGTAGGACAGAATTATGGCTACACCTTC. This codes for CASSVGQNYGYTF. V usage is TRBV9 and J usage is TRBJ1-2; TRBD1 is a possible D gene (5 bases). This CDR3 spans 13 amino acids. Germline-derived CDR1 and CDR2 are SGDLS and YYNGEE. Deletions cut 0 bases from V and 5 bases from J, with 8 bases between.

The V gene is TRBV9, the J gene TRBJ2-2; D unclear. V lost 2 bases and J lost 5, with 10 bases in between. The germline gives CDR1 SGDLS, CDR2 YYNGEE. The CDR3 consists of 14 residues. CDR3 DNA sequence: TGTGCCAGCAGCGTCCTCCAGAATACCGGGGAGCTGTTTTTT. Encoded protein: CASSVLQNTGELFF. Using reference TRBV9 and TRBJ2-2 for the parts outside the CDR3, the full variable domain is DSGVTQTPKHLITATGQRVTLRCSPRSGDLSVYWYQQSLDQGLQFLIQYYNGEERAKGNILERFSAQQFPDLHSELNLSSLELGDSALYFCASSVLQNTGELFFGEGSRLTVL.

This clonotype was seen just once. The chain joins TRBV4-1 to TRBJ1-5; D unclear. The CDR3 extends over 15 amino acids. The V and J ends lost 0 bases and 7 bases respectively, with 13 bases between them. Per germline, CDR1 MGHRA and CDR2 YSYEKL. The CDR3: CASSQDRADMQPQHF. CDR3 DNA sequence: TGCGCCAGCAGCCAAGATCGGGCAGATATGCAGCCCCAGCATTTT.

The rearrangement links TRBV9 to TRBJ2-1, with 8 bases identical to TRBD2. Trimming at V came to 5 bases and at J to 0 bases, leaving 7 bases not matched to a gene. There are 16 residues in the CDR3. The germline gives CDR1 SGDLS, CDR2 YYNGEE. The chain's CDR3 is CASSILGRASYNEQFF. The CDR3 nucleotides read TGTGCCAGCAGTATACTCGGGAGGGCCTCCTACAATGAGCAGTTCTTC.

J is TRBJ1-3 and V is TRBV7-9, with 8 bases matching TRBD1. Per germline, CDR1 SEHNR and CDR2 FQNEAQ (reference sequence). J gave up 4 bases and V 3 bases, and 5 bases lay outside the gene matches. This CDR3 spans 15 amino acids. The CDR3 DNA reads TGTGCCAGCAGCTTTGGAACAGGGGGAGGAAACACCATATATTTT. This translates into CASSFGTGGGNTIYF.

This clonotype was counted many times. The gene calls are TRBV3-1 and TRBJ1-2; 8 positions match TRBD1. The V gene's germline CDR1 is LGHDT and CDR2 YNNKEL (reference sequence). The CDR3 loop spans 15 amino acids. Trimming took 6 bases from V and 3 from J; bases not matched to a gene: 9. The CDR3 here is CASSPPGQGDYGYTF. The CDR3 nucleotides read TGTGCCAGCAGTCCCCCCGGACAGGGAGACTATGGCTACACCTTC.